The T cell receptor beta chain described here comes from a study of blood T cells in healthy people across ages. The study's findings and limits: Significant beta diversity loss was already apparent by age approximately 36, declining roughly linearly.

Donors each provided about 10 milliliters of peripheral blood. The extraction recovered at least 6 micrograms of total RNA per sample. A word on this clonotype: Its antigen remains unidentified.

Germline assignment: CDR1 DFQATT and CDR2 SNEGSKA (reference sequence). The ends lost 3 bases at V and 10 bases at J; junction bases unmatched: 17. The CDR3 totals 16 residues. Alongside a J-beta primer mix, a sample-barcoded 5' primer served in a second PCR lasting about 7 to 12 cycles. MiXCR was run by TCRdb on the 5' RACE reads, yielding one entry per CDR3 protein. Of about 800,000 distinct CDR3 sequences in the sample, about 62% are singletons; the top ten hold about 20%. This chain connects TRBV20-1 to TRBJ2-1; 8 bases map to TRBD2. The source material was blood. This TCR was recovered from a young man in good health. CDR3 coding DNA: TGCAGTGCTAGGGCAAATCTAGCGGGCTTTTGGGGGGAGCAGTTCTTC. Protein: CSARANLAGFWGEQFF.